The subject of this entry is one TCR beta chain. The antigen remains unidentified. The sample is drawn from a study of somatic mutations in cytotoxic T cells in rheumatoid arthritis. Overall study: Purity of nearly 100% was reached when some V beta antibody-stained T-cell populations were flow-sorted, including V beta1+ cells sequenced for TCRB.

Blood donors, with a median age of around 58 years (range roughly 20-80) and roughly 58% female, made up the healthy control group. Study observations and caveats: The targets (antigens) of the expanded CD8+ clones were not known. Healthy controls did not share the age-linked increase in CD8+ clonality seen in rheumatoid arthritis patients.

Assay used: immunoSEQ multiplex PCR; TCRdb lists only in-frame clones, some missing. The sample has more than 20,000 clones, around 83% seen once. The germline V gene encodes CDR1 MGHRA and CDR2 YSYEKL. CDR3 size: 16 residues. Germline trimming cut 2 bases from V and 6 bases from J; bases unmatched to any gene: 8. Sequenced sample: CD8+ T cells sorted from blood. This TCR came from a woman aged 50 to 60 in good health. The chain is built from TRBV4-1 and TRBJ2-3, with 10 bases lining up with TRBD1. The chain's CDR3 is CASSQPGTGVRDTQYF. The CDR3 DNA sequence: TGCGCCAGCAGCCAACCCGGGACAGGGGTGAGGGATACGCAGTATTTT.